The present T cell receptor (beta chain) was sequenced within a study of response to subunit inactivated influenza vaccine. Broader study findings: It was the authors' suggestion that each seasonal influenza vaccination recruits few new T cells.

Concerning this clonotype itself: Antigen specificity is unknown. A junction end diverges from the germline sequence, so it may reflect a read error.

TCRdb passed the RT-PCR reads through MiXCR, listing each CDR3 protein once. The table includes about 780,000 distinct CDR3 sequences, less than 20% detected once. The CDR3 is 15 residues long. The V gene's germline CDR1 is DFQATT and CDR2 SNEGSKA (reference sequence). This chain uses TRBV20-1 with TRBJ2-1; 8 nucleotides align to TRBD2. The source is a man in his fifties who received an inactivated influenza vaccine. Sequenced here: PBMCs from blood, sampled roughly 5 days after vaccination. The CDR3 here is CCARGGTRPYNEQFF. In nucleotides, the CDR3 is TGCTGTGCTAGGGGGGGGACTAGACCCTACAATGAGCAGTTCTTC.